These T cell receptor beta chains were read from a single sample in a study of T-cell memory formation after mild COVID-19. MiXCR, run by TCRdb on the 5' RACE reads, gives a single entry per CDR3 protein. The table records 500,000 to 600,000 distinct CDR3 sequences, under 20% of them present only once. Sample: PBMCs or a T cell subset sorted from them (not recorded which). These receptors were collected from an adult woman who had mild COVID-19 (a few samples of this study predate the infection). Cell type and time point are not known. CDR3s include the opening cysteine and the closing phenylalanine or tryptophan. D genes are given only for firm matches. Size values are once, few and many counts, or a class for expanded clones, and some rows have none.

TRBJ1-1 | TRBD1 | TRBV12-3/TRBV12-4 | NA | CASRRQGSTEAFF | TGTGCCAGCAGAAGACAGGGTTCCACTGAAGCTTTCTTT
TRBJ2-5 | TRBD2 | TRBV4-3 | NA | CASSQDETSIGETQYF | TGCGCCAGCAGCCAAGATGAGACTAGCATCGGAGAGACCCAGTACTTC
TRBJ2-3 | TRBD1 | TRBV28 | many | CASSPPDRLVDTQYF | TGTGCCAGCAGTCCCCCGGACAGGTTGGTCGATACGCAGTATTTT
TRBJ2-5 | TRBD2 | TRBV24-1 | NA | CATSDLADPETQYF | TGTGCCACCAGTGATCTAGCGGATCCGGAGACCCAGTACTTC
TRBJ1-1 | TRBD1 | TRBV2 | few | CASVYRGTNTEAFF | TGTGCCAGCGTATACAGGGGGACGAACACTGAAGCTTTCTTT
TRBJ2-1 | NA | TRBV7-9 | NA | CASSAWFF | TGTGCCAGCAGCGCCTGGTTCTTC
TRBJ2-2 | NA | TRBV5-5 | NA | CASSFWGYNPFF | TGTGCCAGCAGCTTCTGGGGGTACAATCCGTTTTTT
TRBJ2-7 | NA | TRBV19 | NA | CASSLRGAYEQYF | TGTGCCAGTAGTCTACGAGGGGCCTACGAGCAGTACTTC
TRBJ2-7 | TRBD1 | TRBV6-5 | NA | CASSYRGRGYEQYF | TGTGCCAGCAGTTATAGGGGCAGGGGGTACGAGCAGTACTTC
TRBJ2-3 | TRBD2 | TRBV4-2 | few | CASSQGSLLAGGPRSDTQYF | TGTGCCAGCAGCCAAGGGTCCCTACTAGCGGGGGGCCCGCGGTCGGATACGCAGTATTTT
TRBJ2-1 | TRBD2 | TRBV12-3/TRBV12-4 | few | CASRSLAAPDGEQFF | TGTGCCAGCAGGTCACTAGCGGCACCGGACGGTGAGCAGTTCTTC
TRBJ2-7 | NA | TRBV25-1 | NA | CASRQESSYEQYF | TGTGCCAGCAGACAGGAAAGCTCCTACGAGCAGTACTTC
TRBJ2-7 | NA | TRBV5-1 | NA | CASSGPGTRSYEQYF | TGCGCCAGCAGCGGGCCGGGAACCCGCTCCTACGAGCAGTACTTC